The rows below give T cell receptor beta chains drawn from one sample of a study of blood T cell repertoires in COVID-19. Only in-frame clones appear in the TCRdb table, and some are missing; sequencing was by immunoSEQ multiplex PCR. There are around 120,000 clones in the sample; approximately 80% occur only once, and approximately 1.8% lies in the top ten. Input material: peripheral blood. Receptors originate from a man between 65 and 85 years old with acute or convalescent COVID-19. The CDR3 runs from the conserved cysteine through the conserved F or W. D genes are given only for firm matches. Size is omitted from some rows. Given values are once, few, many or a class for expanded clones.

D gene	V gene	CDR3 length	J gene	clone size	CDR3 protein	CDR3 DNA
NA	TRBV9	17	TRBJ1-3	NA	CASSAPRQDLSGNTIYF	TGTGCCAGCAGCGCACCCCGACAGGACCTCTCTGGAAACACCATATATTTT
TRBD1	TRBV9	15	TRBJ1-2	few	CASSLGSGQIYGYTF	TGTGCCAGCAGCCTGGGGTCGGGACAGATTTATGGCTACACCTTC
TRBD2	TRBV27	16	TRBJ2-1	NA	CASSFLAGGSYNEQFF	TGTGCCAGCAGTTTTCTAGCGGGGGGCTCCTACAATGAGCAGTTCTTC
TRBD2	TRBV3-1/TRBV3-2	16	TRBJ2-1	NA	CASSQGIERGARGQFF	TGTGCCAGCAGCCAAGGAATCGAGCGGGGGGCCCGGGGGCAGTTCTTC
NA	TRBV5-6	14	TRBJ1-2	NA	CASSLVGQGFGYTF	TGTGCCAGCAGCTTGGTGGGCCAGGGGTTCGGTTACACCTTC
NA	TRBV4-1	15	TRBJ2-3	NA	CASRRGTSSTDTQYF	TGCGCCAGCAGACGAGGGACTTCTAGCACAGATACGCAGTATTTT
TRBD1	TRBV7-8	15	TRBJ2-7	NA	CASSPGTGRTYEQYF	TGTGCCAGCAGCCCCGGGACAGGTAGAACCTACGAGCAGTACTTC
TRBD2	TRBV12-3/TRBV12-4	13	TRBJ2-1	NA	CASSLRAGVALFF	TGTGCCAGCAGTTTACGGGCGGGGGTGGCTTTGTTCTTC
TRBD1	TRBV5-1	16	TRBJ2-2	NA	CASSFQGAPATGELFF	TGCGCCAGCAGCTTCCAGGGGGCGCCCGCCACCGGGGAGCTGTTTTTT
NA	TRBV24-1	13	TRBJ2-1	NA	CATSGPGANEQFF	TGTGCCACCAGTGGCCCAGGGGCAAATGAGCAGTTCTTC
TRBD1	TRBV13	19	TRBJ2-4	NA	CASRRRDREGPRAKNIQYF	TGTGCCAGCAGACGCCGGGACAGGGAAGGTCCTAGAGCCAAAAACATTCAGTACTTC
NA	TRBV6-5	13	TRBJ1-1	NA	CASSYGQNTEAFF	TGTGCCAGCAGTTACGGACAGAACACTGAAGCTTTCTTT
TRBD1	TRBV19	17	TRBJ2-7	NA	CASSIRNTGTAAYEQYF	TGTGCCAGTAGTATCCGTAACACCGGGACAGCTGCCTACGAGCAGTACTTC
NA	TRBV27	15	TRBJ1-5	NA	CASREDYYSNQPQHF	TGTGCCAGCAGGGAGGATTACTATAGCAATCAGCCCCAGCATTTT
TRBD1	TRBV5-1	19	TRBJ1-2	NA	CASSLNPPGTGKRNYGYTF	TGCGCCAGCAGCTTAAATCCTCCCGGGACAGGGAAAAGAAACTATGGCTACACCTTC
TRBD1	TRBV7-2	16	TRBJ1-6	once	CASSPKGAGGTGALHF	TGTGCCAGCAGCCCGAAAGGGGCAGGGGGCACTGGGGCCCTCCACTTT
NA	TRBV27	17	TRBJ1-2	once	CASTIPKHTGFRYGYTF	TGTGCCAGCACTATTCCCAAGCATACAGGGTTCCGATACGGCTACACCTTC
NA	TRBV27	12	TRBJ2-5	NA	CATMGGPGTQYF	TGTGCCACCATGGGGGGACCGGGGACCCAGTACTTC
NA	TRBV4-1	16	TRBJ1-2	NA	CASSQDETRGAYGYTF	TGCGCCAGCAGCCAAGATGAAACGCGGGGCGCTTATGGCTACACCTTC
TRBD1	TRBV6-2/TRBV6-3	15	TRBJ2-7	NA	CASSYARGISYEQYF	TGTGCCAGCAGTTACGCCAGGGGGATCTCCTACGAGCAGTACTTC
TRBD1	TRBV10-3	15	TRBJ1-1	NA	CAISEGTGEGAEAFF	TGTGCCATCAGTGAGGGGACAGGGGAAGGGGCAGAAGCTTTCTTT
NA	TRBV5-4	13	TRBJ2-3	once	CASSVRGIDTQYF	TGTGCCAGCAGTGTCAGGGGCATAGATACGCAGTATTTT
TRBD1	TRBV7-6	18	TRBJ2-7	NA	CASSLAPITGGLGYEQYF	TGTGCCAGCAGCTTAGCACCTATCACAGGGGGCTTGGGCTACGAGCAGTACTTC
NA	TRBV19	19	TRBJ1-4	NA	CASSNRVKGGGGTNEKLFF	TGTGCCAGTAGTAATCGGGTGAAAGGCGGGGGAGGAACTAATGAAAAACTGTTTTTT
TRBD2	TRBV6-4	15	TRBJ2-5	few	CASSDSTSGGETQYF	TGTGCCAGCAGTGACTCGACTAGCGGGGGGGAGACCCAGTACTTC
TRBD1	TRBV4-2	15	TRBJ2-1	NA	CASKTAQDRETEQFF	TGTGCCAGTAAAACTGCCCAGGACAGGGAGACTGAGCAGTTCTTC
NA	TRBV2	15	TRBJ1-2	NA	CASSEAGHPNRGYTF	TGTGCCAGCAGTGAAGCGGGGCACCCTAATCGTGGCTACACCTTC
TRBD1	TRBV19	15	TRBJ1-4	NA	CASSGHRGSNEKLFF	TGTGCCAGTAGTGGCCACAGGGGATCTAATGAAAAACTGTTTTTT
NA	TRBV25-1	13	TRBJ1-1	NA	CASTGLKNTEAFF	TGTGCCAGCACGGGACTGAAGAACACTGAAGCTTTCTTT
TRBD1	TRBV5-1	14	TRBJ1-1	NA	CASARQGAGTEAFF	TGCGCCAGCGCAAGACAGGGGGCGGGAACTGAAGCTTTCTTT
NA	TRBV9	13	TRBJ1-4	NA	CASSVGRGEKLFF	TGTGCCAGCAGCGTAGGTAGGGGTGAAAAACTGTTTTTT
NA	TRBV7-6	13	TRBJ2-7	NA	CASSTVKTERQYF	TGTGCCAGCAGCACCGTGAAGACAGAAAGGCAGTACTTC
TRBD2	TRBV27	16	TRBJ2-3	NA	CASTLRGTSGTDTQYF	TGTGCCAGCACCTTACGGGGGACTAGCGGGACAGATACGCAGTATTTT
NA	TRBV6-5	13	TRBJ2-7	NA	CASSRGRGGEQYF	TGTGCCAGCTCCAGGGGTAGGGGGGGCGAGCAGTACTTC
NA	TRBV2	16	TRBJ2-2	NA	CASRQDRRGNTGELFF	TGTGCCAGCAGGCAGGACAGACGGGGAAACACCGGGGAGCTGTTTTTT
NA	TRBV18	15	TRBJ1-2	NA	CASSPVSGEGYGYTF	TGTGCCAGCTCACCAGTATCAGGGGAAGGCTATGGCTACACCTTC
NA	TRBV5-4	15	TRBJ1-1	NA	CASRLTGTSDTEAFF	TGTGCCAGCAGACTCACCGGGACATCCGACACTGAAGCTTTCTTT
TRBD1	TRBV3-1/TRBV3-2	17	TRBJ1-4	once	CASSPRSGGTGTRKLFF	TGTGCCAGCAGCCCCCGTTCGGGCGGGACAGGGACGCGAAAACTGTTTTTT
NA	TRBV12-3/TRBV12-4	13	TRBJ1-1	NA	CATVQGGNTEAFF	TGTGCCACCGTTCAGGGTGGGAACACTGAAGCTTTCTTT
NA	TRBV30	13	TRBJ1-1	once	CAWSDSGYTEAFF	TGTGCCTGGAGTGATTCGGGATACACTGAAGCTTTCTTT
NA	TRBV27	13	TRBJ2-1	once	CASSFPQGNEQFF	TGTGCCAGCAGTTTCCCACAGGGAAATGAGCAGTTCTTC
TRBD1	TRBV5-4	14	TRBJ2-7	NA	CASSLRGGNYEQYF	TGTGCCAGCAGCTTGCGAGGGGGCAATTACGAGCAGTACTTC